This entry is about one TCR beta chain. These data are taken from a study of T-cell reconstitution after alpha-beta-depleted transplantation in children. As it was prepared, the TCRbeta library received unique molecular identifiers. Via MiXCR, TCRdb re-called the PCR reads, giving one row per CDR3 protein. The top ten hold roughly 3.3% of the sample, which has about 540,000 distinct CDR3 sequences, 15% to 20% seen once. Per the germline V gene, CDR1 is SNHLY and CDR2 is FYNNEI. The CDR3 has 14 amino acids. With V trimmed by 6 bases and J by 4 bases, 2 bases remained unmatched. This clonotype was sampled from a human donor who donated a stem cell graft to a child with acute lymphoblastic leukemia. J is TRBJ2-1 and V is TRBV2, with 11 bases aligning to TRBD2. The sample in question was PBMCs from the stem cell graft donor, obtained from the stem cell graft. CDR3 protein: CASRRTSGYNEQFF. DNA for the CDR3: TGTGCCAGCAGGAGGACTAGCGGGTACAATGAGCAGTTCTTC.